These 21 T cell receptor beta chains were all obtained from the same sample, sequenced in a study of CD8+ T cells in alopecia areata. Extraction and reverse transcription of RNA yielded cDNA as the sequencing template. Data came from immunoSEQ multiplex PCR; TCRdb stores just in-frame clones and leaves some out. The repertoire consists of some 1,100 clones, none detected only once. As to time point: mouse skin at time of skin grafting. The sequencing here drew on skin, taken at week 0. These receptor sequences come from a C3H/HeJ mouse with alopecia areata. The MHC haplotype of this mouse line is H2-k.

In regard to this clone: Genes and germline are mouse. Coverage ceases 4 residues before the CDR3 finishes, and the germline J gene fills in the end. V is TRBV4 and J is TRBJ1-2, with 9 bases identical to TRBD1. The CDR3 length is 14 residues. The V and J ends lost 5 bases and 0 bases, in that order; junction bases with no gene match: 1. CDR1 is LGHDT and CDR2 is YNNKQL in the germline V gene (reference sequence). The sequenced CDR3 bases are TGTGCCAGCAGCCGGACAGGGGCAAACTCC. Encoded protein: CASSRTGANS. The CDR3 in its entirety is CASSRTGANSDYTF.

Judged by abundance, this clone is large. Mouse germline and gene names are used. CDR3 amino acids: CASSRDKANSDYTF. CDR3 DNA, as far as it was read: TGTGCCAGCAGCCGGGACAAAGCAAACTCC. V and J are TRBV19 and TRBJ1-2, with a weak D call TRBD1 (6 bases). The CDR3 end falls 4 residues outside the read, so it is completed with the germline J gene. Germline CDR1 and CDR2: FNHDT and SITEND (reference sequence). The germline V and J ends were trimmed by 5 bases and 0 bases, with 11 bases remaining between them. The CDR3 length is 14 residues. The variable domain in full, completed from reference TRBV19 and TRBJ1-2, reads GGIITQTPKFLIGQEGQKLTLKCQQNFNHDTMYWYRQDSGKGLRLIYYSITENDLQKGDLSEGYDASREKKSSFSLTVTSAQKNEMAVFLCASSRDKANSDYTFGSGTRLLVI.

The sample holds many counts of this clone. Germline and genes: mouse. The read stops 4 residues short of the end of the CDR3; the missing end is completed from the germline J gene. The V call is TRBV31, the J call TRBJ2-7; 8 positions agree with TRBD2. After removal of 0 bases from V and 0 bases from J, the junction contained 4 bases not matched to a gene. The CDR3 is 15 amino acids. Germline values: CDR1 GKSSPN, CDR2 SITVG. The DNA read from the CDR3 is TGTGCCTGGAGTCTAGCTGGGGGGAGCTCCTAT. It codes for CAWSLAGGSSY. The whole CDR3 protein reads CAWSLAGGSSYEQYF.

Notes on this clone: The likely explanation is a read error, given a far larger clone one base away. These gene names are mouse names. CDR3: CTCSADRTYEQYF. The CDR3 bases that were read are TGCACCTGCAGTGCAGATCGGACATAT. The chain carries TRBV1 and TRBJ2-7, with a tentative D call TRBD1 (5 bases). The DNA ends 4 residues before the CDR3 does, and the rest of the CDR3 is filled in from the germline J gene. Germline V lookup: CDR1 NSQYPW, CDR2 LRSPGD (reference sequence). This CDR3 spans 13 amino acids.

A word on this clone: Gene and germline names: mouse. Coverage ceases 4 residues before the CDR3 finishes, and the germline J gene fills in the end. The chain uses TRBV13-3 and TRBJ2-4, with D maybe TRBD1 (5 bases). The V gene lost 4 bases and the J gene lost 3 bases, with 9 bases spanning the gap. The CDR3 is 13 amino acids. Germline-derived CDR1 and CDR2 are NNHDY and SYVADS. This chain's CDR3 is CASSPGWQNTLYF. The covered CDR3 bases are TGTGCCAGCAGTCCAGGGTGGCAAAAC.

By sample share, this clone is medium-sized. Each gene name is a mouse one. Sequencing ends 4 residues short of the CDR3 end; the germline J gene provides the rest. V usage is TRBV31 and J usage is TRBJ2-1; D perhaps matches TRBD1 (5 bases). V lost 0 bases and J lost 2, with 11 bases in between. The CDR3 is 15 residues long. Germline CDR1 reads GKSSPN; CDR2 reads SITVG. The CDR3 reads CAWSLADKYYAEQFF. CDR3 DNA (partial): TGTGCCTGGAGTCTAGCGGACAAATACTATGCT.

This clone was picked up many times. Gene names and germline refer to mouse. The read comes to an end 4 residues before the CDR3 does, leaving the germline J gene to fill in the end. The chain employs TRBV13-2 and TRBJ2-5, with D uncertain. Germline V gene data show CDR1 as NNHNN and CDR2 as SYGAGS (reference sequence). The CDR3 has 11 residues. V was shortened by 5 bases and J by 3 bases, with 4 bases between the two germline ends. CDR3 sequence reads: CASGIQDTQYF. CDR3 DNA, as far as it was read: TGTGCCAGCGGCATACAAGAC.

By sample share, this clone is medium-sized (0.01 to 0.1%). Mouse germline and gene names are used. The CDR3 extends 4 residues past the end of the read, so its final part is completed from the germline J gene. V gene TRBV13-3 combines with J gene TRBJ2-7, with 9 bases aligning to TRBD2. Germline CDR1 reads NNHDY; CDR2 reads SYVADS. The CDR3 totals 14 residues. The CDR3 sequence is CASSDAGLGYEQYF. Partial CDR3 DNA: TGTGCCAGCAGTGATGCAGGACTGGGGTAT.

This clone rates as medium-sized. Gene and germline names: mouse. The read stops 4 residues short of the end of the CDR3; the missing end is completed from the germline J gene. J is TRBJ2-1 and V is TRBV5; D might be TRBD1 (6 bases). V lost 0 bases and J 1 base, leaving 7 bases between the germline ends. CDR1 LGHNA and CDR2 YNLKQL come from the germline V gene (reference sequence). CDR3 length equals 15 residues. The sequenced CDR3 bases are TGTGCCAGCAGCCAAGAGGGACAAAACTATGCT. Protein sequence: CASSQEGQNYA. The entire CDR3 sequence reads CASSQEGQNYAEQFF.

This clone ranks as medium-sized. The genes and germline here are from mouse. Read coverage stops 4 residues before the CDR3 terminus; the germline J gene supplies the remainder. The chain couples TRBV24 to TRBJ2-3; possible D gene TRBD1, 5 bases. CDR3 length equals 16 residues. Germline V gene data show CDR1 as KGHTA and CDR2 as FRNEEI. V shed 0 bases and J shed 0 bases, with 10 bases lying between them. CDR3: CASSLYKGKSAETLYF. The CDR3 bases that were read are TGTGCCAGCAGTCTGTATAAGGGGAAAAGTGCAGAA.

Within the sample, this clone is medium-sized. Germline and genes: mouse. CDR3 DNA, as far as it was read: TGTGCCAGCAGCCCCTGGGGCACTAACTATGCT. Translation: CASSPWGTNYA. The whole CDR3 sequence is CASSPWGTNYAEQFF. The chain carries TRBV5 and TRBJ2-1; tentative D call: TRBD2 (6 bases). Sequencing ends 4 residues short of the CDR3 end; the germline J gene provides the rest. The CDR3 runs to 15 residues. The V gene lost 4 bases and the J gene lost 0 bases, with 10 bases spanning the gap. The germline CDR1 and CDR2 sequences are LGHNA and YNLKQL (reference sequence).

In its sample, this clone ranks as medium-sized. Gene names and germline refer to mouse. The DNA read from the CDR3 is TGTGCCAGCAGTATAAGTGGACTGGGAGCTAGTCAAAAC. Amino acid sequence: CASSISGLGASQN. The full-length CDR3 reads as CASSISGLGASQNTLYF. The chain employs TRBV19 and TRBJ2-4, with 8 positions matching TRBD2. The sequenced fragment ends 4 residues before the CDR3 boundary, so the rest is inferred from the germline J gene. The length of the CDR3 is 17 residues. V lost 1 base and J lost 0; bases outside the gene matches: 7. Germline V gene sequence: CDR1 FNHDT, CDR2 SITEND (reference sequence).

This clone is labeled medium-sized (0.01 to 0.1%). The gene names given are mouse names. The CDR3 goes on 4 residues after the read ends, and that part is filled in from the germline J gene. V usage is TRBV13-3 and J usage is TRBJ1-1; 8 bases map to TRBD1. The CDR3 consists of 14 residues. After removal of 3 bases from V and 0 bases from J, the junction contained 1 base not matched to a gene. The germline CDR1 and CDR2 sequences are NNHDY and SYVADS. The CDR3: CASSVGQANTEVFF. The part of the CDR3 DNA that was read is TGTGCCAGCAGTGTGGGACAGGCAAACACA.

By proportion, this clone is medium-sized. Gene and germline names: mouse. Read sequence stops 4 residues before the CDR3 end, and the germline J gene provides the missing end. The V call is TRBV13-1, the J call TRBJ2-5; D is unresolved. V was clipped by 0 bases and J by 0 bases, with 8 bases between them. The CDR3 length is 15 residues. The V gene's germline CDR1 is NSHNY and CDR2 SYGAGN. The DNA read from the CDR3 is TGTGCCAGCAGTGATGCAGCAGTTAACCAAGAC. Translating gives CASSDAAVNQD. The complete CDR3 reads CASSDAAVNQDTQYF.

This clone is labeled as hyperexpanded. Genes and germline are mouse. With the read ending 4 residues before the CDR3 end, the germline J gene is used to fill in that end. The chain links TRBV19 to TRBJ2-3, with D possibly matching TRBD2 (7 bases). The CDR3 runs 15 residues. Germline lookup yields CDR1 FNHDT and CDR2 SITEND (reference sequence). V was pared by 1 base and J by 1 base, with 10 bases between. CDR3 bases read: TGTGCCAGCAGTATAAAGGGGGGCGGTGCAGAA. This codes for CASSIKGGGAE. The whole CDR3 protein is CASSIKGGGAETLYF. The whole variable domain, remainder taken from reference TRBV19 and TRBJ2-3, is GGIITQTPKFLIGQEGQKLTLKCQQNFNHDTMYWYRQDSGKGLRLIYYSITENDLQKGDLSEGYDASREKKSSFSLTVTSAQKNEMAVFLCASSIKGGGAETLYFGSGTRLTVL.

Judged by abundance, this clone is medium-sized. Germline and genes: mouse. The read ends 3 residues early relative to the CDR3; the germline J gene fills the gap. The chain joins TRBV5 to TRBJ1-6; D not certain. TRBJ1-6 is placed among ORFs of uncertain function. Germline loops: CDR1 LGHNA, CDR2 YNLKQL (reference sequence). V lost 1 base and J 2 bases, leaving 0 bases between the germline ends. The CDR3 is made up of 13 amino acids. CDR3 sequence: CASSQAYNSPLYF. The DNA read from the CDR3 is TGTGCCAGCAGCCAAGCCTATAATTCGCCC.

This clone is medium-sized (0.01 to 0.1%) in the sample. Gene names and germline refer to mouse. With the read ending 4 residues before the CDR3 end, the germline J gene is used to fill in that end. The chain employs TRBV17 and TRBJ2-5; weak D call: TRBD2 (6 bases). With 6 bases removed from V and 0 bases from J, the gap between germline ends came to 10 bases. The germline CDR1 and CDR2 sequences are MNHDT and YYDKIL. CDR3 length equals 14 residues. CDR3 protein: CASSWGLNQDTQYF. Incomplete CDR3 DNA: TGTGCTAGCAGCTGGGGCCTTAACCAAGAC.

This clone was found many times. Genes here carry mouse names. The read ends 4 residues shy of where the CDR3 ends; the end is completed using the germline J gene. V gene TRBV29 combines with J gene TRBJ1-2; tentatively, D is TRBD1 (6 bases). Between the trimmed V and J ends, which lost 5 bases and 1 base, there was a span of 8 bases. Germline V lookup: CDR1 MSHET, CDR2 SYDVDS. CDR3 length equals 13 residues. CDR3 DNA, as far as it was read: TGTGCTAGCAGTCGGGACATAAACTCC. This gives the protein CASSRDINS. The complete CDR3 protein is CASSRDINSDYTF. The full variable domain, rest sourced from reference TRBV29 and TRBJ1-2, is DMKVTQMPRYLIKRMGENVLLECGQDMSHETMYWYRQDPGLGLQLIYISYDVDSNSEGDIPKGYRVSRKKREHFSLILDSAKTNQTSVYFCASSRDINSDYTFGSGTRLLVI.

By sample fraction, this clone is medium-sized. The gene names here belong to mouse. Read sequence stops 4 residues before the CDR3 end, and the germline J gene provides the missing end. The chain combines TRBV13-2 with TRBJ2-4, with a possible D match to TRBD1 (5 bases). Germline V gives CDR1 NNHNN, CDR2 SYGAGS (reference sequence). The CDR3 is 12 residues long. CDR3 DNA, as far as it was read: TGTGCCAGCGGTGAGACAGAAAAC. Protein product: CASGETEN. The complete CDR3 sequence is CASGETENTLYF.

This clone is labeled medium-sized (0.01 to 0.1%). Gene names denote mouse genes. The read terminates 4 residues ahead of where the CDR3 ends, so the germline J gene completes it. The rearrangement links TRBV13-3 to TRBJ1-1, with unresolved D. The germline gives CDR1 NNHDY, CDR2 SYVADS. Trimming cost V 2 bases and J 0 bases, with 8 bases left between them. This CDR3 comprises 14 residues. CDR3 in amino acids: CASSENSANTEVFF. The sequenced CDR3 bases are TGTGCCAGCAGTGAGAACAGTGCAAACACA.

This clone rates as medium-sized. Mouse gene names apply. The CDR3 end is not reached by the read, which stops 4 residues before it; the germline J gene fills it in. The chain is built from TRBV13-3 and TRBJ2-5; 7 bases match TRBD1. The CDR3 extends over 13 amino acids. CDR1 and CDR2 from the germline V gene are NNHDY and SYVADS. CDR3: CASSHRGRDTQYF. CDR3 bases read: TGTGCCAGCAGTCACAGGGGAAGGGAC.